This passage covers 21 T cell receptor beta chains from one sample sequenced in a study of blood T cell repertoires in COVID-19. The repertoire was sequenced with immunoSEQ multiplex PCR; TCRdb's copy has only in-frame clones and lacks some. The sample yields 250,000 to 300,000 clones, approximately 88% seen once. Sequencing was done on a sample of peripheral blood. The receptors originated from a woman in her 30s who had recovered from COVID-19.

The rearrangement links TRBV24-1 to TRBJ1-4; D may be TRBD1 (5 bases). The ends were cut back, 2 bases at V and 0 bases at J, with 6 bases in the middle. Per the germline V gene, CDR1 is KGHDR and CDR2 is SFDVKD. This CDR3 spans 15 amino acids. In nucleotides, the CDR3 is TGTGCCACCAGTGATTCGACAGCAACTAATGAAAAACTGTTTTTT. Protein product: CATSDSTATNEKLFF.

The chain combines TRBV4-3 with TRBJ2-1, with TRBD2 matching 7 bases. The V gene end was trimmed by 0 bases and the J gene end by 5 bases; junction bases not matched to a gene: 7. This CDR3 is built from 16 residues. Germline loops: CDR1 LGHNA, CDR2 YSLEER. The CDR3 sequence: CASSQESSGADNEQFF. In DNA, the CDR3 is TGCGCCAGCAGCCAAGAGTCCAGCGGGGCAGACAATGAGCAGTTCTTC.

This chain connects TRBV28 to TRBJ2-7; 8 bases line up with TRBD2. Germline CDR1 reads MDHEN; CDR2 reads SYDVKM. The CDR3 extends over 15 amino acids. V shed 2 bases and J 6 bases; nucleotides not matched to a gene: 9. In DNA form, the CDR3 reads TGTGCCAGCAGTTTACCCCGGGGGGGCGTAGCCGAGCAGTACTTC. It translates to CASSLPRGGVAEQYF.

The chain is built from TRBV27 and TRBJ2-7, with 8 bases identical to TRBD1. The length of the CDR3 is 14 residues. V lost 2 bases, J lost 4 bases, and 4 bases stayed unmatched. The germline CDR1 and CDR2 sequences are MNHEY and SMNVEV (reference sequence). The CDR3 sequence: CASSLGQGAYEQYF. In DNA form, the CDR3 reads TGTGCCAGCAGTTTAGGGCAGGGGGCTTACGAGCAGTACTTC.

The rearrangement links TRBV5-1 to TRBJ1-1; no clear D. Trimming removed 7 bases from V and 0 bases from J, with 16 bases in between. The CDR3 sequence is 15 residues long. Germline V gives CDR1 SGHRS, CDR2 YFSETQ. This chain's CDR3 is CASAWAADMNTEAFF. The CDR3 region has the DNA TGCGCCAGCGCCTGGGCTGCCGACATGAACACTGAAGCTTTCTTT. The whole variable domain, remainder taken from reference TRBV5-1 and TRBJ1-1, is KAGVTQTPRYLIKTRGQQVTLSCSPISGHRSVSWYQQTPGQGLQFLFEYFSETQRNKGNFPGRFSGRQFSNSRSEMNVSTLELGDSALYLCASAWAADMNTEAFFGQGTRLTVV.

V is TRBV2 and J is TRBJ1-5; D gene ambiguous. The V and J ends lost 3 bases and 5 bases respectively, with 8 bases between them. The CDR3 extends over 13 amino acids. CDR1 is SNHLY and CDR2 is FYNNEI in the germline V gene. The DNA for the CDR3 is TGTGCCAGCAGTGAGAGTAGAGATCAGCCCCAGCATTTT. It specifies CASSESRDQPQHF.

The V gene is TRBV2, the J gene TRBJ2-7; 7 positions agree with TRBD1. CDR1 is SNHLY, CDR2 FYNNEI, per germline. The CDR3 consists of 16 residues. Trimming took 6 bases from V and 4 from J; bases not matched to a gene: 15. Here the CDR3 DNA reads TGTGCCAGCAGCTTAAACCGGGACAGCTCCACTTACGAGCAGTACTTC. Protein: CASSLNRDSSTYEQYF.

This sequence joins TRBV3-1 (or the pseudogene TRBV3-2) and TRBJ2-2, with D possibly matching TRBD2 (6 bases). CDR1 and CDR2 (germline): LGHDT, YNNKEL (reference sequence). V was shortened by 4 bases and J by 6 bases, with 9 bases between the two germline ends. The CDR3 contains 13 residues. Here the CDR3 DNA reads TGTGCCAGCAGCCCAACTAGCTCCGGGGAGCTGTTTTTT. Translating gives CASSPTSSGELFF.

The V and J genes are TRBV6-5 and TRBJ1-4; a weak D match, TRBD1 (6 bases). This CDR3 comprises 15 residues. V was trimmed by 7 bases and J by 0 bases, leaving 12 bases between them. Germline values: CDR1 MNHEY, CDR2 SVGAGI. CDR3 amino acids: CASTGQPATNEKLFF. The CDR3 bases are TGTGCCAGCACCGGACAGCCTGCAACTAATGAAAAACTGTTTTTT.

V usage is TRBV3-1 (or the pseudogene TRBV3-2) and J usage is TRBJ1-2; D is perhaps TRBD1 (6 bases). V shed 5 bases and J shed 4 bases, with 20 bases lying between them. CDR1 is LGHDT, CDR2 YNNKEL, per germline (reference sequence). The length of the CDR3 is 16 residues. The chain's CDR3 is CASSSLPASGVYGYTF. CDR3 bases: TGTGCCAGCAGCTCCCTACCAGCTTCAGGGGTCTATGGCTACACCTTC.

The chain is built from TRBV5-1 and TRBJ1-5; D gene uncertain. This CDR3 contains 15 residues. Trimming left V 0 bases short and J 0 bases short, with 7 bases between. Germline V gives CDR1 SGHRS, CDR2 YFSETQ. The CDR3 region has the DNA TGCGCCAGCAGCTTGGCCCCCGGTAGCAATCAGCCCCAGCATTTT. Translation: CASSLAPGSNQPQHF. Complete variable domain (other parts from reference TRBV5-1 and TRBJ1-5): KAGVTQTPRYLIKTRGQQVTLSCSPISGHRSVSWYQQTPGQGLQFLFEYFSETQRNKGNFPGRFSGRQFSNSRSEMNVSTLELGDSALYLCASSLAPGSNQPQHFGDGTRLSIL.

The V call is TRBV7-2, the J call TRBJ2-7; perhaps TRBD2 as D (5 bases). Germline V CDR1 and CDR2: SGHTA, FQGNSA. The CDR3 is 14 amino acids. V was clipped by 2 bases and J by 3 bases, with 11 bases between them. CDR3 in DNA: TGTGCCAGCAGCTTAATTAGAGGGAACTACGAGCAGTACTTC. Amino acid sequence: CASSLIRGNYEQYF.

The rearrangement links TRBV27 to TRBJ2-1; 9 bases agree with TRBD2. CDR1 and CDR2 from the germline V gene are MNHEY and SMNVEV (reference sequence). The junction had 7 bases not matched to a gene; V was cut back by 5 bases and J by 2 bases. CDR3 length: 16 amino acids. CDR3 bases: TGTGCCAGCAGTCAAAGGGGCGGGGGGGCCTACAATGAGCAGTTCTTC. This gives the protein CASSQRGGGAYNEQFF.

The chain uses TRBV27 and TRBJ2-1, with D possibly matching TRBD2 (5 bases). The CDR3 loop spans 13 amino acids. V was trimmed by 7 bases and J by 3 bases, leaving 10 bases between them. The germline gives CDR1 MNHEY, CDR2 SMNVEV (reference sequence). For the CDR3, the DNA is TGTGCCAGCAAGGCGGGTGGCTACAATGAGCAGTTCTTC. Amino acid sequence: CASKAGGYNEQFF.

This clone is a singleton in its sample. This sequence joins TRBV20-1 and TRBJ1-4; no definite D call. V shed 6 bases and J shed 4 bases, with 18 bases lying between them. The CDR3 length is 15 residues. From germline, CDR1 is DFQATT and CDR2 SNEGSKA (reference sequence). CDR3 sequence: CSASFGPGLNEKLFF. CDR3 DNA sequence: TGCAGTGCCAGTTTCGGCCCAGGACTTAATGAAAAACTGTTTTTT.

The chain carries TRBV12-3 or TRBV12-4 and TRBJ1-1, with D perhaps matching TRBD1 (6 bases). Between the trimmed V and J ends, which lost 3 bases and 3 bases, there was a span of 8 bases. CDR3 length: 13 amino acids. CDR3 nucleotides: TGTGCCAGCAGTTTTCGGACAGACACTGAAGCTTTCTTT. It yields the protein CASSFRTDTEAFF.

This rearrangement joins TRBV11-3 to TRBJ1-1; D possibly corresponds to TRBD1 (5 bases). The CDR3 runs to 14 residues. V shed 0 bases and J shed 3 bases, with 8 bases lying between them. CDR1 and CDR2 from the germline V gene are SGHNT and YENEEA. The CDR3 region is CASSLEGADTEAFF. The CDR3 DNA follows: TGTGCCAGCAGCTTAGAAGGGGCCGACACTGAAGCTTTCTTT.

This clone was recorded only once. V and J are TRBV11-2 and TRBJ1-3, with D uncertain. Germline values: CDR1 SGHAT, CDR2 FQNNGV. The ends were cut back, 5 bases at V and 2 bases at J, with 10 bases in the middle. The CDR3 length is 14 residues. This chain's CDR3 is CASSPAEAGNTIYF. CDR3 coding DNA: TGTGCCAGCAGCCCGGCTGAGGCTGGAAACACCATATATTTT.

The rearrangement uses TRBV4-1 and TRBJ1-2; 7 bases map to TRBD1. Trimming cost V 6 bases and J 0 bases; bases outside gene matches: 7. The CDR3 loop spans 15 amino acids. From germline, CDR1 is MGHRA and CDR2 YSYEKL. The CDR3 region has the DNA TGCGCCAGCAGAAATCTGGGACAGACTAACTATGGCTACACCTTC. Residues: CASRNLGQTNYGYTF.

This chain connects TRBV11-2 to TRBJ2-7; 7 positions match TRBD2. The CDR3 has 12 residues. Unmatched junction bases numbered 4, after V lost 7 bases and J lost 4 bases. CDR1 and CDR2 from the germline V gene are SGHAT and FQNNGV. The CDR3 sequence: CASTSGGYEQYF. CDR3 coding DNA: TGTGCCAGCACCTCCGGGGGGTACGAGCAGTACTTC.

The rearrangement joins TRBV15 to TRBJ1-5, with 8 bases fitting TRBD1. Losses at the gene ends were 4 bases for V and 11 bases for J; bases not matched to a gene: 7. The germline CDR1 and CDR2 sequences are LNHNV and YYDKDF (reference sequence). CDR3 length: 13 amino acids. CDR3: CATSIAGGWSQHF. CDR3 in DNA: TGTGCCACCAGCATCGCAGGGGGCTGGTCCCAGCATTTT.